This T cell receptor (beta chain) was identified in a study of T cell clonality in common variable immunodeficiency. Study-level points and caveats: The cause of increased CVID clonality remains unclear without subpopulation sequencing. CVID subjects showed higher TCRbeta clonality than healthy controls. CVID subjects shared fewer TCRbeta clones than healthy controls did.

In this sample, this clone is medium-sized. Its target is unknown. Read coverage stops 3 residues before the CDR3 terminus; the germline J gene supplies the remainder. V was clipped by 3 bases and J by 0 bases; unmatched bases: 5. Germline lookup yields CDR1 DFQATT and CDR2 SNEGSKA (reference sequence). The CDR3 consists of 17 residues. Assay used: immunoSEQ multiplex PCR; TCRdb lists only in-frame clones, some missing. Singletons are absent from the sample, which has roughly 32,000 clones. The rearrangement uses TRBV20-1 and TRBJ2-2; TRBD2 agrees at 12 bases. The clonotype was recovered from a person aged 18-69 years in good health. The material sequenced was peripheral blood mononuclear cells. CDR3 DNA (partial): TGCAGTGCTAGCTCCGGGACTAGCGGGTCGAACACCGGGGAG. Protein product: CSASSGTSGSNTGE. The complete CDR3 protein is CSASSGTSGSNTGELFF.